The entry below describes one T cell receptor (beta chain). No antigen is known for it. The sample comes from a study of cytomegalovirus exposure and HLA in healthy donors. Use of 60 Vbeta and 13 Jbeta primers characterized the PCR. This table comes from immunoSEQ multiplex PCR, and its TCRdb copy is limited to in-frame clones, with some not included. The sample contains over 150,000 clones, around 79% of which appear only once. Study observations and caveats: CMV serostatus was the only recorded immune exposure for donors. Per a prior analysis, the majority of TCR beta V segments were productive roughly 87% or roughly 30% of the time.

Sequenced: PBMCs. This clonotype was obtained from a man in his forties or fifties in good health and CMV-seronegative.

CDR3 sequence reads: CASSEGTGGGSPLHF. DNA of the CDR3: TGTGCCAGCAGTGAGGGGACAGGGGGGGGGTCACCCCTCCACTTT. The chain recombines TRBV6-1 with TRBJ1-6; TRBD1 matches 11 bases. Germline lookup yields CDR1 MNHNS and CDR2 SASEGT. This CDR3 has 15 residues. V lost 3 bases to trimming and J lost 10 bases; unmatched junction nucleotides: 5.